The 14 T cell receptor beta chains presented below share a single source sample, sequenced in a study of T cell changes during pregnancy in multiple sclerosis. Assay: immunoSEQ multiplex PCR; the TCRdb copy retains only in-frame clones and omits some. The top ten clones hold 5.5% to 6% of a sample with tens of thousands of clones, more than 70% of them seen once. Sequenced material: CD8+ T cells from peripheral blood mononuclear cells, taken after pregnancy. The receptors were sampled from a female donor in good health, enrolled as a control in a pregnancy study.

V gene TRBV9 combines with J gene TRBJ1-3; TRBD1 might be the D (6 bases). There are 15 residues in the CDR3. Trimming removed 0 bases at V and 3 bases at J, with 10 bases between. The germline V gene encodes CDR1 SGDLS and CDR2 YYNGEE. CDR3 sequence reads: CASSVAQGYGNTIYF. The CDR3 DNA follows: TGTGCCAGCAGCGTAGCTCAGGGGTATGGAAACACCATATATTTT. The whole variable domain, remainder taken from reference TRBV9 and TRBJ1-3, is DSGVTQTPKHLITATGQRVTLRCSPRSGDLSVYWYQQSLDQGLQFLIQYYNGEERAKGNILERFSAQQFPDLHSELNLSSLELGDSALYFCASSVAQGYGNTIYFGEGSWLTVV.

The CDR3 here is CASSTSGGFYNEQFF. The DNA of the CDR3 is TGTGCCAGCAGCACTAGCGGGGGCTTCTACAATGAGCAGTTCTTC. The chain uses TRBV7-3 and TRBJ2-1, with TRBD2 matching over 11 bases. The CDR3 runs 15 residues. V trimming: 5 bases; J trimming: 3 bases; junction bases outside the gene matches: 3. Germline CDR1 is SGHTA and CDR2 is FQGTGA.

This chain joins TRBV7-9 and TRBJ2-5; 7 positions match TRBD1. After removal of 4 bases from V and 5 bases from J, the junction contained 10 bases not matched to a gene. This CDR3 is 15 amino acids long. Germline CDR1 SEHNR, CDR2 FQNEAQ (reference sequence). The CDR3 bases are TGTGCCAGCAGCTCTATCCTGGGACAGAGGGAGACCCAGTACTTC. As protein: CASSSILGQRETQYF.

This chain links TRBV11-2 with TRBJ1-5; D may be TRBD1 (5 bases). CDR3 size: 16 residues. CDR1 is SGHAT and CDR2 is FQNNGV in the germline V gene. Trimming took off 7 bases at V and 7 bases at J, with 23 bases between the two ends. The CDR3 coding sequence is TGTGCCAGCATTCCTAGAACGGTGGGGGAGGCCCAGCCCCAGCATTTT. Its protein product is CASIPRTVGEAQPQHF. The whole variable domain, filled in from reference TRBV11-2 and TRBJ1-5, reads EAGVAQSPRYKIIEKRQSVAFWCNPISGHATLYWYQQILGQGPKLLIQFQNNGVVDDSQLPKDRFSAERLKGVDSTLKIQPAKLEDSAVYLCASIPRTVGEAQPQHFGDGTRLSIL.

The chain uses TRBV19 and TRBJ2-1; the match to TRBD2 covers 7 bases. The V gene end was trimmed by 1 base and the J gene end by 10 bases; junction bases not matched to a gene: 1. The CDR3 consists of 12 residues. Germline V gene lookup returns CDR1 LNHDA and CDR2 SQIVND (reference sequence). CDR3 sequence: CASSIGGLEQFF. CDR3 DNA: TGTGCCAGTAGTATAGGGGGACTAGAGCAGTTCTTC.

The genes are TRBV7-2 and TRBJ2-2; D uncertain. The V end lost 7 bases, the J end lost 6 bases, and 9 bases lay between the germline ends. Per the germline V gene, CDR1 is SGHTA and CDR2 is FQGNSA. This CDR3 is built from 12 residues. The CDR3 is CASTPVAGELFF. CDR3 DNA sequence: TGTGCCAGCACCCCCGTCGCCGGGGAGCTGTTTTTT. The full variable domain, completed using reference TRBV7-2 and TRBJ2-2, is GAGVSQSPSNKVTEKGKDVELRCDPISGHTALYWYRQSLGQGLEFLIYFQGNSAPDKSGLPSDRFSAERTGGSVSTLTIQRTQQEDSAVYLCASTPVAGELFFGEGSRLTVL.

The CDR3 nucleotides read TGTGCCAGCAGGGGTGGCGGGGCCTACAATGAGCAGTTCTTC. Protein product: CASRGGGAYNEQFF. The rearrangement links TRBV7-9 to TRBJ2-1; tentative D call: TRBD2 (6 bases). CDR1 and CDR2 from the germline V gene are SEHNR and FQNEAQ (reference sequence). There are 14 residues in the CDR3. Trimming removed 6 bases at V and 2 bases at J, with 11 bases between.

The J gene is TRBJ2-1, the V gene TRBV27; 8 bases line up with TRBD2. The CDR3 sequence is 14 residues long. The V gene end was trimmed by 5 bases and the J gene end by 4 bases; junction bases not matched to a gene: 4. The V gene's germline CDR1 is MNHEY and CDR2 SMNVEV (reference sequence). CDR3 sequence reads: CASSLRGVYNEQFF. The DNA of the CDR3 is TGTGCCAGCAGTCTGCGGGGGGTTTACAATGAGCAGTTCTTC.

This sequence joins TRBV7-8 and TRBJ1-4, with D possibly matching TRBD1 (5 bases). The germline V gene encodes CDR1 SGHVS and CDR2 FQNEAQ. The CDR3 contains 15 residues. V shed 5 bases and J shed 0 bases, with 10 bases lying between them. The CDR3 DNA sequence: TGTGCCAGCAGCGCCGACAGACCAACTAATGAAAAACTGTTTTTT. The encoded protein is CASSADRPTNEKLFF.

V and J are TRBV4-3 and TRBJ1-4, with 8 nucleotides matching TRBD1. V lost 3 bases and J lost 0; bases outside the gene matches: 3. The CDR3 sequence is 16 residues long. CDR1 is LGHNA, CDR2 YSLEER, per germline. The CDR3 DNA sequence: TGCGCCAGCAGCCAGGACAGGGCTACAACTAATGAAAAACTGTTTTTT. This translates into CASSQDRATTNEKLFF.

This chain connects TRBV15 to TRBJ1-4, with D perhaps TRBD1 (6 bases). The CDR3 spans 15 residues. V shed 5 bases and J shed 0 bases, with 10 bases lying between them. CDR1 and CDR2 (germline): LNHNV, YYDKDF (reference sequence). As DNA, the CDR3 is TGTGCCACCAGCGGGCGACAGGCAACTAATGAAAAACTGTTTTTT. Translating gives CATSGRQATNEKLFF.

The chain links TRBV19 to TRBJ2-1, with TRBD1 matching over 7 bases. CDR1 LNHDA and CDR2 SQIVND come from the germline V gene (reference sequence). J was trimmed by 7 bases and V by 1 base; bases with no gene match: 7. This CDR3 contains 15 residues. CDR3 amino acids: CASSIVPGGRNEQFF. The CDR3 DNA sequence: TGTGCCAGTAGTATAGTTCCAGGGGGTAGGAATGAGCAGTTCTTC.

The chain employs TRBV4-1 and TRBJ2-3; 10 bases agree with TRBD2. Germline CDR1 is MGHRA and CDR2 is YSYEKL. This CDR3 contains 17 residues. Trimming took 0 bases from V and 3 from J; bases not matched to a gene: 6. CDR3 residues: CASSQDPAGGQTDTQYF. The CDR3, as DNA: TGCGCCAGCAGCCAAGATCCAGCGGGGGGGCAGACAGATACGCAGTATTTT.

This clone was observed a few times. The chain has TRBV7-6 and TRBJ1-5, with D possibly TRBD1 on 6 matching bases. The CDR3 length is 15 residues. V lost 1 base and J 7 bases, leaving 14 bases between the germline ends. The germline V gene encodes CDR1 SGHVS and CDR2 FNYEAQ. This CDR3 is CASSLGTGNGQPQHF. CDR3 DNA sequence: TGTGCCAGCAGCTTAGGCACAGGGAATGGGCAGCCCCAGCATTTT.